What follows are 32 T cell receptor beta chains derived from one specimen sequenced in a study of response to subunit inactivated influenza vaccine. TCRdb reprocessed the RT-PCR reads via MiXCR and lists one record per CDR3 protein. The sample has hundreds of thousands of distinct CDR3 sequences, about 7.6% seen once. This material consisted of PBMCs from blood, taken roughly 24 months after vaccination. These receptors all come from a man aged 50 to 69 who received an inactivated influenza vaccine.

The CDR3 loop is CASSLGKGQGKGQPQHF. CDR3 nucleotide sequence: TGTGCCAGCAGCTTAGGGAAGGGACAGGGGAAAGGTCAGCCCCAGCATTTT. The V call is TRBV7-8, the J call TRBJ1-5, with 10 bases identical to TRBD1. This CDR3 has 17 residues. Germline-derived CDR1 and CDR2 are SGHVS and FQNEAQ. The V gene end was trimmed by 1 base and the J gene end by 6 bases; junction bases not matched to a gene: 9.

This clonotype was detected many times. The chain couples TRBV4-3 to TRBJ2-2; D remains unclear. The CDR3 spans 15 residues. Germline CDR1 is LGHNA and CDR2 is YSLEER. The V end was cut by 3 bases, the J end by 0 bases, with 8 bases between. CDR3 loop: CASSHPGPNTGELFF. CDR3 DNA sequence: TGCGCCAGCAGCCATCCCGGACCGAACACCGGGGAGCTGTTTTTT.

This chain uses TRBV12-3 or TRBV12-4 with TRBJ2-1; 10 positions agree with TRBD1. The CDR3 has 16 amino acids. J was trimmed by 7 bases and V by 5 bases; bases with no gene match: 11. CDR3 loop: CASSRRQGASNNEQFF. For the CDR3, the DNA is TGTGCCAGCAGTCGCAGACAGGGGGCGAGCAATAATGAGCAGTTCTTC.

V and J are TRBV29-1 and TRBJ2-1; D is uncertain. Germline loops: CDR1 SQVTM, CDR2 ANQGSEA. V was clipped by 4 bases and J by 0 bases, with 7 bases between them. This CDR3 spans 13 amino acids. CDR3 coding DNA: TGCAGCGTTGTGGTGGGCTCCTACAATGAGCAGTTCTTC. It is translated as CSVVVGSYNEQFF.

Many counts were recorded for this clonotype. The V and J genes are TRBV18 and TRBJ2-2; 7 nucleotides agree with TRBD2. The length of the CDR3 is 15 residues. The germline V gene encodes CDR1 KGHSH and CDR2 LQKENI. V shed 3 bases, J shed 3 bases, and the junction held 4 bases outside the gene matches. This chain's CDR3 is CASSPIRGDTGELFF. CDR3 bases: TGTGCCAGCTCACCTATCCGGGGGGACACCGGGGAGCTGTTTTTT.

The chain couples TRBV20-1 to TRBJ2-7; 12 bases are shared with TRBD2. V lost 5 bases and J lost 6; bases outside the gene matches: 11. The CDR3 extends over 15 amino acids. Germline V lookup: CDR1 DFQATT, CDR2 SNEGSKA (reference sequence). The CDR3 is CSAPQTSGSFGEQYF. The CDR3 coding sequence is TGCAGTGCTCCTCAGACTAGCGGGAGTTTTGGCGAGCAGTACTTC.

With respect to this clonotype: One end of the junction is discordant with germline, which a read error may explain. V gene TRBV7-2 combines with J gene TRBJ1-1, with 8 positions matching TRBD1. The CDR3 extends over 13 amino acids. The germline gives CDR1 SGHTA, CDR2 FQGNSA. This CDR3 reads CASRGQVNTEDFF. The CDR3 region has the DNA TGTGCCAGCAGGGGACAGGTGAACACTGAAGATTTCTTT.

The J gene is TRBJ2-7, the V gene TRBV28; D is undetermined. Germline CDR1 reads MDHEN; CDR2 reads SYDVKM. This CDR3 has 13 residues. V dropped 2 bases and J dropped 5 bases, with 10 bases sitting between them. The CDR3 here is CASSLPHGDEQYF. Here the CDR3 DNA reads TGTGCCAGCAGTTTACCCCACGGAGACGAGCAGTACTTC.

This clonotype occurred a few times. V gene TRBV9 combines with J gene TRBJ2-5; possible D gene TRBD1, 6 bases. The CDR3 totals 16 residues. The V end was cut by 3 bases, the J end by 4 bases, with 19 bases between. The germline CDR1 and CDR2 sequences are SGDLS and YYNGEE. CDR3 in amino acids: CASSATGSSFGETQYF. CDR3 nucleotides: TGTGCCAGCAGCGCAACAGGGTCATCGTTCGGAGAGACCCAGTACTTC. Together with reference TRBV9 and TRBJ2-5, the CDR3 gives the full variable domain: DSGVTQTPKHLITATGQRVTLRCSPRSGDLSVYWYQQSLDQGLQFLIQYYNGEERAKGNILERFSAQQFPDLHSELNLSSLELGDSALYFCASSATGSSFGETQYFGPGTRLLVL.

V is TRBV4-3 and J is TRBJ1-3; TRBD1 aligns across 9 bases. CDR3 length: 16 amino acids. Germline values: CDR1 LGHNA, CDR2 YSLEER. The V gene end was trimmed by 4 bases and the J gene end by 0 bases; junction bases not matched to a gene: 4. DNA of the CDR3: TGCGCCAGCAGCCGGGACAGGGTAGGCTCTGGAAACACCATATATTTT. Its translation is CASSRDRVGSGNTIYF.

The sample holds a few counts of this clonotype. V usage is TRBV5-1 and J usage is TRBJ2-2; D may correspond to TRBD1 or TRBD2 (5 bases each). The CDR3 length is 14 residues. In germline, CDR1 is SGHRS, CDR2 YFSETQ. Trimming shortened V by 4 bases and J by 4 bases, and 11 bases separated the two germline ends. In nucleotides, the CDR3 is TGCGCCAGCAGCCAGGGACCCCCCACCGGGGAGCTGTTTTTT. As protein: CASSQGPPTGELFF.

At least ten counts were recorded for this clonotype. This rearrangement joins TRBV5-1 to TRBJ2-5, with D unresolved. The CDR3 contains 14 residues. Germline V gives CDR1 SGHRS, CDR2 YFSETQ. V lost 0 bases, J lost 1 base, and 7 bases lay in between. The CDR3 spells CASSLGWAQETQYF. CDR3 DNA: TGCGCCAGCAGCTTGGGTTGGGCCCAAGAGACCCAGTACTTC. The complete variable domain, with remaining parts taken from reference TRBV5-1 and TRBJ2-5, reads KAGVTQTPRYLIKTRGQQVTLSCSPISGHRSVSWYQQTPGQGLQFLFEYFSETQRNKGNFPGRFSGRQFSNSRSEMNVSTLELGDSALYLCASSLGWAQETQYFGPGTRLLVL.

This clonotype showed up just a few times. V is TRBV2 and J is TRBJ2-2, with 9 bases lining up with TRBD1. Germline CDR1 SNHLY, CDR2 FYNNEI. V lost 10 bases, J lost 7 bases, and 7 bases stayed unmatched. CDR3 length: 13 amino acids. As DNA, the CDR3 is TGTGCCAACTCGGGACAGGGAGGCGGGGAGCTGTTTTTT. This gives the protein CANSGQGGGELFF. Drawing the rest from reference TRBV2 and TRBJ2-2, the complete variable domain is EPEVTQTPSHQVTQMGQEVILRCVPISNHLYFYWYRQILGQKVEFLVSFYNNEISEKSEIFDDQFSVERPDGSNFTLKIRSTKLEDSAMYFCANSGQGGGELFFGEGSRLTVL.

This clonotype showed up many times. The genes are TRBV5-6 and TRBJ2-1; D perhaps matches TRBD2 (6 bases). Per the germline V gene, CDR1 is SGHDT and CDR2 is YYEEEE. The CDR3 has 13 residues. V was shortened by 0 bases and J by 9 bases, with 10 bases between the two germline ends. The CDR3 DNA is TGTGCCAGCAGCTTGGTTTGGAGGGCTGAGCAGTTCTTC. This translates into CASSLVWRAEQFF.

The genes are TRBV4-1 and TRBJ2-1; D is unresolved. With 2 bases removed from V and 16 bases from J, the gap between germline ends came to 18 bases. This CDR3 is built from 13 residues. From germline, CDR1 is MGHRA and CDR2 YSYEKL. The DNA for the CDR3 is TGCGCCAGCAGCCAATTGGGTCATGGTTCCAATTTCTTC. It specifies CASSQLGHGSNFF.

The table lists this clonotype with many counts. This chain joins TRBV7-9 and TRBJ1-2; D remains ambiguous. The CDR3 extends over 16 amino acids. From germline, CDR1 is SEHNR and CDR2 FQNEAQ (reference sequence). Between the trimmed V and J ends, which lost 4 bases and 3 bases, there was a span of 18 bases. The CDR3: CASSSLYFSPDYGYTF. The CDR3 DNA is TGTGCCAGCAGCTCACTTTATTTTTCCCCCGACTATGGCTACACCTTC.

This clonotype was observed many times. The rearrangement uses TRBV28 and TRBJ2-1; a possible D gene is TRBD2 (6 bases). The CDR3 is 17 amino acids. The V and J ends lost 5 bases and 0 bases respectively, with 17 bases between them. Germline assignment: CDR1 MDHEN and CDR2 SYDVKM. CDR3 in amino acids: CASSTLHGGSSYNEQFF. CDR3 DNA sequence: TGTGCCAGCAGTACCCTTCACGGGGGTAGCTCCTACAATGAGCAGTTCTTC.

The chain is built from TRBV6-5 and TRBJ2-7; 11 bases map to TRBD2. CDR3 length equals 15 residues. The ends lost 4 bases at V and 2 bases at J; junction bases unmatched: 4. CDR1 is MNHEY, CDR2 SVGAGI, per germline. The CDR3 loop reads CASSSGLAETYEQYF. Written as DNA, the CDR3 is TGTGCCAGCAGTTCGGGACTAGCGGAAACCTACGAGCAGTACTTC.

V usage is TRBV7-9 and J usage is TRBJ1-4; D remains ambiguous. The CDR3 extends over 15 amino acids. Trimming left V 5 bases short and J 0 bases short, with 10 bases between. CDR1 is SEHNR and CDR2 is FQNEAQ in the germline V gene (reference sequence). In nucleotides, the CDR3 is TGTGCCAGCAGCCCAGTACCAGCAACTAATGAAAAACTGTTTTTT. Translation gives CASSPVPATNEKLFF. The full variable domain, with the rest looked up from reference TRBV7-9 and TRBJ1-4, is DTGVSQNPRHKITKRGQNVTFRCDPISEHNRLYWYRQTLGQGPEFLTYFQNEAQLEKSRLLSDRFSAERPKGSFSTLEIQRTEQGDSAMYLCASSPVPATNEKLFFGSGTQLSVL.

The gene calls are TRBV12-3 or TRBV12-4 and TRBJ1-1, with D unresolved. V shed 3 bases and J shed 0 bases, with 8 bases lying between them. This CDR3 is 14 amino acids long. The CDR3 nucleotides are TGTGCCAGCAGTTTCGGCAGCTTGAACACTGAAGCTTTCTTT. Encoded protein: CASSFGSLNTEAFF.

This clonotype was detected a few times. The CDR3 sequence: CSARAGSIAKNIQYF. The CDR3 DNA follows: TGCAGTGCTAGAGCGGGGTCCATAGCCAAAAACATTCAGTACTTC. This chain joins TRBV20-1 and TRBJ2-4; a possible D gene is TRBD2 (5 bases). Trimming cost V 1 base and J 0 bases, with 10 bases left between them. The CDR3 totals 15 residues. The V gene's germline CDR1 is DFQATT and CDR2 SNEGSKA (reference sequence).

This clonotype was seen only a few times. The chain links TRBV18 to TRBJ2-1; D remains unclear. Per the germline V gene, CDR1 is KGHSH and CDR2 is LQKENI. Trimming removed 4 bases at V and 0 bases at J, with 13 bases between. The CDR3 has 16 amino acids. Written as DNA, the CDR3 is TGTGCCAGCTCACTCCAACAATTAAGCTCCTACAATGAGCAGTTCTTC. Amino acids: CASSLQQLSSYNEQFF. The full variable domain, rest sourced from reference TRBV18 and TRBJ2-1, is NAGVMQNPRHLVRRRGQEARLRCSPMKGHSHVYWYRQLPEEGLKFMVYLQKENIIDESGMPKERFSAEFPKEGPSILRIQQVVRGDSAAYFCASSLQQLSSYNEQFFGPGTRLTVL.

Only a few counts were recorded for this clonotype. This sequence joins TRBV29-1 and TRBJ2-5; 10 nucleotides match TRBD1. CDR1 is SQVTM and CDR2 is ANQGSEA in the germline V gene. The CDR3 runs to 14 residues. Germline trimming cut 3 bases from V and 4 bases from J; bases unmatched to any gene: 5. The CDR3, as DNA: TGCAGCGTTGAGGACAGGGGGGTTAGAGAGACCCAGTACTTC. This gives the protein CSVEDRGVRETQYF.

This clonotype was picked up one time. This chain connects TRBV29-1 to TRBJ2-5; unclear D gene. The germline V gene has CDR1 SQVTM and CDR2 ANQGSEA. The ends were cut back, 1 base at V and 1 base at J, with 10 bases in the middle. This CDR3 contains 14 residues. This CDR3 reads CSVEVQAPQETQYF. The DNA for the CDR3 is TGCAGCGTTGAAGTCCAAGCCCCCCAAGAGACCCAGTACTTC.

This clonotype was recorded many times. This chain uses TRBV18 with TRBJ2-2; D is tentatively TRBD1 or TRBD2 (5 bases each). Looked up from germline, CDR1 is KGHSH and CDR2 is LQKENI. Between the trimmed V and J ends, which lost 6 bases and 5 bases, there was a span of 16 bases. The CDR3 loop spans 15 amino acids. In DNA, the CDR3 is TGTGCCAGCTCCGCCCGGGGCGGCTGGACCGGGGAGCTGTTTTTT. Residues: CASSARGGWTGELFF.

This clonotype occurred a few times. The rearrangement links TRBV7-9 to TRBJ2-1, with unresolved D. The CDR3 runs to 13 residues. V was cut by 5 bases and J by 3 bases, with 8 bases left in between. Germline V gene sequence: CDR1 SEHNR, CDR2 FQNEAQ (reference sequence). The CDR3 sequence is CASSEPGYNEQFF. The CDR3 region has the DNA TGTGCCAGCAGCGAACCGGGCTACAATGAGCAGTTCTTC.

This clonotype showed up many times. The rearrangement joins TRBV7-2 to TRBJ1-3; weak D call: TRBD1 (5 bases). The CDR3 consists of 15 residues. CDR1 and CDR2 (germline): SGHTA, FQGNSA. The V end was cut by 1 base, the J end by 0 bases, with 7 bases between. The CDR3 sequence is CASSLVGGSGNTIYF. The CDR3 DNA follows: TGTGCCAGCAGCTTAGTGGGGGGCTCTGGAAACACCATATATTTT.

The V and J genes are TRBV6-2 or TRBV6-3 and TRBJ2-2, with a weak D call TRBD2 (6 bases). Germline V CDR1 and CDR2: MNHEY, SVGEGT. Trimming removed 5 bases at V and 2 bases at J, with 12 bases between. The CDR3 has 15 residues. The CDR3 spells CASSNTGLNTGELFF. The DNA of the CDR3 is TGTGCCAGCAGTAACACGGGACTCAACACCGGGGAGCTGTTTTTT.

This clonotype was observed a few times. The chain has TRBV28 and TRBJ1-2, with 7 nucleotides matching TRBD1. CDR1 MDHEN and CDR2 SYDVKM come from the germline V gene. V dropped 6 bases and J dropped 4; count of bases not matched to a gene: 26. This CDR3 comprises 20 residues. For the CDR3, the DNA is TGTGCCAGCAGCTCCTTGTTTATCTCACCCACGGGACAGACTTTCTATGGCTACACCTTC. This translates into CASSSLFISPTGQTFYGYTF.

This clonotype was observed at least ten times. This chain uses TRBV20-1 with TRBJ2-7; D might be TRBD1 (6 bases). This CDR3 is 14 amino acids long. Germline-derived CDR1 and CDR2 are DFQATT and SNEGSKA (reference sequence). V was cut by 2 bases and J by 6 bases, with 17 bases left in between. CDR3 sequence (DNA): TGCAGTGCTAGAACGGCGGCCCAGGGGCTCGAGCAGTACTTC. This sequence encodes CSARTAAQGLEQYF.

The chain has TRBV7-8 and TRBJ2-1; the D gene is possibly TRBD2 (5 bases). The CDR3 loop spans 15 amino acids. V shed 4 bases and J shed 3 bases, with 13 bases lying between them. Per the germline V gene, CDR1 is SGHVS and CDR2 is FQNEAQ. CDR3 DNA: TGTGCCAGCAGCTCGTTTGAGGGTGGCTACAATGAGCAGTTCTTC. This sequence encodes CASSSFEGGYNEQFF.

This chain links TRBV29-1 with TRBJ2-1, with D possibly TRBD1 on 6 matching bases. Trimming shortened V by 6 bases and J by 7 bases, and 19 bases separated the two germline ends. Germline V gene data show CDR1 as SQVTM and CDR2 as ANQGSEA. The CDR3 consists of 14 residues. Here the CDR3 DNA reads TGCAGCGTCAATGTCCGAGACAGGCTGAATGAGCAGTTCTTC. The encoded protein is CSVNVRDRLNEQFF.